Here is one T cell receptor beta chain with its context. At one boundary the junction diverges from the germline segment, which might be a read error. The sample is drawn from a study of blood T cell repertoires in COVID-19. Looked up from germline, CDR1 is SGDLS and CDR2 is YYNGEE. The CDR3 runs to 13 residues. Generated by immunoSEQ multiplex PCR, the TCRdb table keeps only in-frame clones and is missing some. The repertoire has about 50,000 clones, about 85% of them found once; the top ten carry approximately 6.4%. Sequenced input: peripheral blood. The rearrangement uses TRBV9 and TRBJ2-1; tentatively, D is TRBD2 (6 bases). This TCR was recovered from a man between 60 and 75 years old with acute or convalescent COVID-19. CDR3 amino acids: CASRRDSDNEQFF. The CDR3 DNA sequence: TGTGCCAGCCGAAGGGACTCCGACAATGAGCAGTTCTTC.